The 4 T cell receptor beta chains in this list originate from one sample, sequenced in a study of cytomegalovirus exposure and HLA in healthy donors. PCR employed 60 Vbeta and 13 Jbeta primers. Sequencing used immunoSEQ multiplex PCR; TCRdb keeps in-frame clones, though not all of them. This listing includes some 130,000 clones. Source material: PBMCs. The receptors stem from a man aged 18 to 29 in good health and CMV-seronegative.

Of note for this clone: The sample holds other DNA sequences that translate to the same CDR3. J is TRBJ2-7 and V is TRBV5-1; 7 nucleotides match TRBD1. Germline lookup yields CDR1 SGHRS and CDR2 YFSETQ. The CDR3 runs 15 residues. After removal of 1 base from V and 1 base from J, the junction contained 5 bases not matched to a gene. The CDR3 region is CASSLLGTASYEQYF. The CDR3 DNA is TGCGCCAGCAGCTTGTTAGGGACAGCTTCCTACGAGCAGTACTTC.

The chain joins TRBV28 to TRBJ1-1; D may be TRBD1 (6 bases). The germline gives CDR1 MDHEN, CDR2 SYDVKM. This CDR3 spans 15 amino acids. V lost 6 bases to trimming and J lost 1 base, with 15 bases between them. The CDR3 sequence: CASRHRVVENTEAFF. CDR3 nucleotides: TGTGCCAGCAGGCACAGGGTGGTGGAGAACACTGAAGCTTTCTTT.

The chain carries TRBV6-1 and TRBJ1-6; the match to TRBD1 covers 10 bases. The trim removed 1 base at V and 10 bases at J, leaving 1 base unmatched. This CDR3 is 14 amino acids long. Germline loops: CDR1 MNHNS, CDR2 SASEGT. Written as DNA, the CDR3 is TGTGCCAGCAGTGAAGGGGACAGGGGCTCACCCCTCCACTTT. Its protein is CASSEGDRGSPLHF.

V gene TRBV7-8 combines with J gene TRBJ1-1, with 12 bases matching TRBD1. Germline V gene data show CDR1 as SGHVS and CDR2 as FQNEAQ. Germline trimming cut 5 bases from V and 6 bases from J; bases unmatched to any gene: 10. The CDR3 is 16 amino acids. The CDR3 DNA reads as TGTGCCAGCAGCCCTCAACCGGGACAGGGGGCGGCTGAAGCTTTCTTT. Its protein is CASSPQPGQGAAEAFF.